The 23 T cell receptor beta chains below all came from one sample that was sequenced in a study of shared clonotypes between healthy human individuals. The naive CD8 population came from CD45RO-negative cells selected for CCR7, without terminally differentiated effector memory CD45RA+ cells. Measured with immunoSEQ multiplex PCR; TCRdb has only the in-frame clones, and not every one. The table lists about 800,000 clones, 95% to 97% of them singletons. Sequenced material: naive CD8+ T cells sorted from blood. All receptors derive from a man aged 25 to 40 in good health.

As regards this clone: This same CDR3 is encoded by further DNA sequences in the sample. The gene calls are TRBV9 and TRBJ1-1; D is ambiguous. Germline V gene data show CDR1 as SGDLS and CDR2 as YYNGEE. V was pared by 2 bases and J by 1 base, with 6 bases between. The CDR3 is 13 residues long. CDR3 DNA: TGTGCCAGCAGCGTGGAAGGGAACACTGAAGCTTTCTTT. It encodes CASSVEGNTEAFF. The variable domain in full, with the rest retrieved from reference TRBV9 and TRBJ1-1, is DSGVTQTPKHLITATGQRVTLRCSPRSGDLSVYWYQQSLDQGLQFLIQYYNGEERAKGNILERFSAQQFPDLHSELNLSSLELGDSALYFCASSVEGNTEAFFGQGTRLTVV.

CDR3 loop: CASSLAAGTFEQFF. The CDR3 region has the DNA TGTGCCAGCAGCTTAGCCGCTGGGACTTTTGAGCAGTTCTTC. The chain links TRBV11-2 to TRBJ2-1, with D maybe TRBD2 (6 bases). Trimming removed 1 base at V and 9 bases at J, with 13 bases between. The CDR3 is made up of 14 amino acids. Germline values: CDR1 SGHAT, CDR2 FQNNGV.

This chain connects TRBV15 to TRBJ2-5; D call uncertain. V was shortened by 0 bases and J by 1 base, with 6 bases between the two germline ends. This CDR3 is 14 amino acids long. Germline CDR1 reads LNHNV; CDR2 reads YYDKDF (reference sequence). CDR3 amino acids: CATSRERIQETQYF. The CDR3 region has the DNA TGTGCCACCAGCAGAGAACGGATCCAAGAGACCCAGTACTTC.

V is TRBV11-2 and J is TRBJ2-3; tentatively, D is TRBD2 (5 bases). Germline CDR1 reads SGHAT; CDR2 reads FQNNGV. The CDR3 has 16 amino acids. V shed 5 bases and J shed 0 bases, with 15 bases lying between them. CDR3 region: CASSASGETSTDTQYF. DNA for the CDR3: TGTGCCAGCAGCGCATCCGGGGAAACTAGCACAGATACGCAGTATTTT.

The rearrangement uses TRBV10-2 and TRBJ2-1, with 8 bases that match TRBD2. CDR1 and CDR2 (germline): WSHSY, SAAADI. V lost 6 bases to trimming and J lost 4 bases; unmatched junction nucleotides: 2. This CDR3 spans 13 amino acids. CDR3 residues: CASRREEYNEQFF. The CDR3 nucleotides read TGCGCCAGCAGGCGGGAGGAGTACAATGAGCAGTTCTTC.

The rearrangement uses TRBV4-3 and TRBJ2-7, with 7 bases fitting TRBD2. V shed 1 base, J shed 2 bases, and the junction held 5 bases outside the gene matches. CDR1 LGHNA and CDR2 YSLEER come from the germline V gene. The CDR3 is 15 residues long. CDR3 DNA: TGCGCCAGCAGCCAAGGGCTAGCGGTAACCTACGAGCAGTACTTC. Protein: CASSQGLAVTYEQYF.

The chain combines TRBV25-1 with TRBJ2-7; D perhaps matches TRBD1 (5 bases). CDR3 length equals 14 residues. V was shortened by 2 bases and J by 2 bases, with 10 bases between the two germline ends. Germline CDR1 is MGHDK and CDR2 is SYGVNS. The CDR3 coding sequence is TGTGCCAGCAGTGAAAGGCAGGGCGCCTACGAGCAGTACTTC. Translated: CASSERQGAYEQYF.

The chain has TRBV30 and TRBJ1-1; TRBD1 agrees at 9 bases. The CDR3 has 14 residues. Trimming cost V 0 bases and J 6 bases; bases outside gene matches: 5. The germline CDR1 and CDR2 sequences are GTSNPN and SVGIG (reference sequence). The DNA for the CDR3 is TGTGCCTGGAGTGTTCGGACAGGGGTTTCTGAAGCTTTCTTT. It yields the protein CAWSVRTGVSEAFF.

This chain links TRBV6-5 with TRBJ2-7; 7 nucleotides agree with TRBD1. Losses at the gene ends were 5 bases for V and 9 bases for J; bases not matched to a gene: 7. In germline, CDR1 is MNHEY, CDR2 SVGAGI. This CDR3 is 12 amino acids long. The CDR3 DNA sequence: TGTGCCAGCAGTCCGCCGGGACAGAGGCAGTACTTC. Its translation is CASSPPGQRQYF.

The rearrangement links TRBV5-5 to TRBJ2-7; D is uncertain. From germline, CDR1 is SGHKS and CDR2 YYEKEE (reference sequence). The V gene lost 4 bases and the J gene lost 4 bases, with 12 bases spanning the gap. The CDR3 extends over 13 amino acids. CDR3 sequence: CASSPAGSYEQYF. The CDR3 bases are TGTGCCAGCAGCCCTGCAGGCTCTTACGAGCAGTACTTC.

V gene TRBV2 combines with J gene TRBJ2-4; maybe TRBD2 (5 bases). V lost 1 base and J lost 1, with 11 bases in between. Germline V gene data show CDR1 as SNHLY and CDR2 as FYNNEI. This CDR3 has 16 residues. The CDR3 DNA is TGTGCCAGCAGTGAAGAGGCGCGGGCGGCCAAAAACATTCAGTACTTC. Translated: CASSEEARAAKNIQYF. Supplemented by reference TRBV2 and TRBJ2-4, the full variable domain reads EPEVTQTPSHQVTQMGQEVILRCVPISNHLYFYWYRQILGQKVEFLVSFYNNEISEKSEIFDDQFSVERPDGSNFTLKIRSTKLEDSAMYFCASSEEARAAKNIQYFGAGTRLSVL.

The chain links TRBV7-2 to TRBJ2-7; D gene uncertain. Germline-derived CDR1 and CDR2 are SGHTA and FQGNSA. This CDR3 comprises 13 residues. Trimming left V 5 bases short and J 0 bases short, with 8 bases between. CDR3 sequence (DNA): TGTGCCAGCAGCCCAACACCCTCCTACGAGCAGTACTTC. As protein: CASSPTPSYEQYF.

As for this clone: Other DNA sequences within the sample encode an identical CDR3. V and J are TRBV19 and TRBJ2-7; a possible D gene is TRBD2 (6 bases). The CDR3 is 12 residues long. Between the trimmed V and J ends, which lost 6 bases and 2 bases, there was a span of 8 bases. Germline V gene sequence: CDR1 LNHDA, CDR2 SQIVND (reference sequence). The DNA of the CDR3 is TGTGCCAGTAGCGGGGGAGCCTACGAGCAGTACTTC. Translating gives CASSGGAYEQYF.

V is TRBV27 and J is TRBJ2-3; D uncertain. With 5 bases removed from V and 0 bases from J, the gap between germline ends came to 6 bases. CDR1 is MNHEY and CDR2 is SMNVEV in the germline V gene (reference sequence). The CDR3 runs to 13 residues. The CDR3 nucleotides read TGTGCCAGCAGTACAACTAGCACAGATACGCAGTATTTT. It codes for CASSTTSTDTQYF.

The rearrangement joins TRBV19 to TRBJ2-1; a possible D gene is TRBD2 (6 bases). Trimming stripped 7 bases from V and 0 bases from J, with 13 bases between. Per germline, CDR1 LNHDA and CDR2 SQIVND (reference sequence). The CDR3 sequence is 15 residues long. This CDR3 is CASNAGTHSYNEQFF. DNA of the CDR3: TGTGCCAGTAACGCCGGGACTCACTCCTACAATGAGCAGTTCTTC. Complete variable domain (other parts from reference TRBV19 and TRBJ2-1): DGGITQSPKYLFRKEGQNVTLSCEQNLNHDAMYWYRQDPGQGLRLIYYSQIVNDFQKGDIAEGYSVSREKKESFPLTVTSAQKNPTAFYLCASNAGTHSYNEQFFGPGTRLTVL.

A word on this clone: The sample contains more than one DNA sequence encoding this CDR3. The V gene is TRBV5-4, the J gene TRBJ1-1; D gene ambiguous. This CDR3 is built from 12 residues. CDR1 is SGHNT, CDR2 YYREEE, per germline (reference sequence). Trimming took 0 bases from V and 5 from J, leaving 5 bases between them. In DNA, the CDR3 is TGTGCCAGCAGCTTGGTGGGGACTGAAGCTTTCTTT. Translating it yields CASSLVGTEAFF. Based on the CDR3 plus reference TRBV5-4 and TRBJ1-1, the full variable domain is ETGVTQSPTHLIKTRGQQVTLRCSSQSGHNTVSWYQQALGQGPQFIFQYYREEENGRGNFPPRFSGLQFPNYSSELNVNALELDDSALYLCASSLVGTEAFFGQGTRLTVV.

The CDR3 sequence is CASSLSVALYNEQFF. The CDR3 DNA follows: TGTGCCAGCAGTTTATCGGTAGCGCTTTACAATGAGCAGTTCTTC. The rearrangement links TRBV27 to TRBJ2-1; D possibly corresponds to TRBD2 (5 bases). The CDR3 runs to 15 residues. Trimming pared 0 bases from V and 4 bases from J, leaving 10 bases between. Per germline, CDR1 MNHEY and CDR2 SMNVEV (reference sequence).

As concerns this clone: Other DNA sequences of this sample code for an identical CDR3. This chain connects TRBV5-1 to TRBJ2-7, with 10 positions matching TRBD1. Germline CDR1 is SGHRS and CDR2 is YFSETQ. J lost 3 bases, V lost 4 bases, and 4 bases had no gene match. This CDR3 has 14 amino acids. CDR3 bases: TGCGCCAGCAGCAACCGGGACAGGGGCTACGAGCAGTACTTC. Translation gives CASSNRDRGYEQYF.

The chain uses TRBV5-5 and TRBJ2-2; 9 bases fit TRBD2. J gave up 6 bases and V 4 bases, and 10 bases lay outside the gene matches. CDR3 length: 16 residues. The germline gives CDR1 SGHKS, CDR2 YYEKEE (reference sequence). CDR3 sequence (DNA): TGTGCCAGCAGCGCCGGTGGCGGGAGGGCCGCCGGGGAGCTGTTTTTT. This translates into CASSAGGGRAAGELFF.

CDR3 nucleotide sequence: TGTGCCAGCTCACCAGAGCGGGGGCGTGGATTCCACCAAGAGACCCAGTACTTC. This codes for CASSPERGRGFHQETQYF. The rearrangement links TRBV18 to TRBJ2-5; 8 bases agree with TRBD2. The CDR3 spans 18 residues. Per germline, CDR1 KGHSH and CDR2 LQKENI. Unmatched junction bases numbered 11, after V lost 2 bases and J lost 0 bases.

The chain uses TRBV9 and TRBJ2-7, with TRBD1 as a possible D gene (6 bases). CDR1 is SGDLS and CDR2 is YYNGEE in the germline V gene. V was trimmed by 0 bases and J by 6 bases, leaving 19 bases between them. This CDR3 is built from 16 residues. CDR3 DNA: TGTGCCAGCAGCGTAGCCCTACAGGGTAGTCGAGGCGAGCAGTACTTC. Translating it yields CASSVALQGSRGEQYF.

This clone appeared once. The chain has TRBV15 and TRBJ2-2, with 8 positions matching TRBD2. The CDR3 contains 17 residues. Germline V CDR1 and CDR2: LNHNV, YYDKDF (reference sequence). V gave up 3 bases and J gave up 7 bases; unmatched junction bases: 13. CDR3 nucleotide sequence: TGTGCCACCAGCAGGGGTTTCCAAGCGGGAGAGGGCGGGGAGCTGTTTTTT. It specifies CATSRGFQAGEGGELFF.

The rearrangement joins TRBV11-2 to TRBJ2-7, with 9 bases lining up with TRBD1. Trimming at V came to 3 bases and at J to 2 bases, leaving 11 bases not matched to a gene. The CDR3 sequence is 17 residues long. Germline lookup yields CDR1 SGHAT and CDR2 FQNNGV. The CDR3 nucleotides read TGTGCCAGCAGCTTGGGGACAGGGAGAGGGGAAACCTACGAGCAGTACTTC. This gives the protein CASSLGTGRGETYEQYF. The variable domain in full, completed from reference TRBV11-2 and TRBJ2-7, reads EAGVAQSPRYKIIEKRQSVAFWCNPISGHATLYWYQQILGQGPKLLIQFQNNGVVDDSQLPKDRFSAERLKGVDSTLKIQPAKLEDSAVYLCASSLGTGRGETYEQYFGPGTRLTVT.